Here is one TCR beta chain with its context. One junction end disagrees with the germline gene, perhaps due to a read error. CDR1 is MNHNY and CDR2 is SVGAGI in the germline V gene (reference sequence). This CDR3 is 15 amino acids long. Sequenced by immunoSEQ multiplex PCR; TCRdb stores in-frame clones only, minus some. The profile shows approximately 100,000 clones, roughly 90% of them singletons. The data were taken from a study of blood T cell repertoires in COVID-19. The source of this sequence is a man between 65 and 85 years old with acute or convalescent COVID-19. Input material: peripheral blood. The chain carries TRBV6-6 and TRBJ1-1; tentatively, D is TRBD1 (6 bases). CDR3 bases: TGTGCCAGCAGCTACTCGGGACAAGGGAACACTGAAGCTTTCTTT. Translating it yields CASSYSGQGNTEAFF.